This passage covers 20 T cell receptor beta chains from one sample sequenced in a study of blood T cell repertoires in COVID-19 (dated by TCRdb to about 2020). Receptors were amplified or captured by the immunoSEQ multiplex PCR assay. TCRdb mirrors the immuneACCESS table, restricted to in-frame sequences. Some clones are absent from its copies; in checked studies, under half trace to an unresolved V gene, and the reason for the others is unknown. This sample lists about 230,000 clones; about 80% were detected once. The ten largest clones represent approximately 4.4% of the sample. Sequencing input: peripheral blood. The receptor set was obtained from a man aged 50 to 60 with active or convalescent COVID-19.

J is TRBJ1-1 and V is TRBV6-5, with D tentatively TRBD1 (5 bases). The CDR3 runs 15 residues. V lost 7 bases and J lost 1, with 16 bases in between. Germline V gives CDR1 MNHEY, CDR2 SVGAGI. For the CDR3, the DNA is TGTGCCAGCACCCACACGGGGGGGACGAACACTGAAGCTTTCTTT. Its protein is CASTHTGGTNTEAFF.

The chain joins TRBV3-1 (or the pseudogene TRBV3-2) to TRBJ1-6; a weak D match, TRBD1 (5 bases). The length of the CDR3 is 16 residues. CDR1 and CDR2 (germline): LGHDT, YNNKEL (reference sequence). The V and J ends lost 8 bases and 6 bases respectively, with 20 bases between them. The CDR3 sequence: CASGGRGGGGNSPLHF. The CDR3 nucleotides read TGTGCCAGCGGAGGGAGAGGTGGGGGTGGTAATTCACCCCTCCACTTT.

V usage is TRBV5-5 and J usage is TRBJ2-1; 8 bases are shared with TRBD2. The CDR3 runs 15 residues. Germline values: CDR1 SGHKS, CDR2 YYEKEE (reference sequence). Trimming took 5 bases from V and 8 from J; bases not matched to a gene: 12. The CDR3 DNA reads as TGTGCCAGCAGTTCCCGGACTAGCAGAGACTATGAGCAGTTCTTC. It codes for CASSSRTSRDYEQFF.

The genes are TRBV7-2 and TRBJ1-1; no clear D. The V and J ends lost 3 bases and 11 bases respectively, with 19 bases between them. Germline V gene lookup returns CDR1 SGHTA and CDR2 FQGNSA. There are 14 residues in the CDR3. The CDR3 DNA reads TGTGCCAGCAGCTTCCCCGGTTTCGGCGGAGGGGCTTTCTTT. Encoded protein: CASSFPGFGGGAFF.

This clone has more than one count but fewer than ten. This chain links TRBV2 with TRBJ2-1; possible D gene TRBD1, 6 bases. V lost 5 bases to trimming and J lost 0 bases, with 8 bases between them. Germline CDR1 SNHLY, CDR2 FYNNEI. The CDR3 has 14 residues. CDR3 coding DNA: TGTGCCAGCAGTCGGGACACCTCCTACAATGAGCAGTTCTTC. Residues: CASSRDTSYNEQFF.

This CDR3 reads CASSRRYPVYEQYF. CDR3 sequence (DNA): TGTGCCAGCAGCCGCAGGTACCCTGTCTACGAGCAGTACTTC. The chain couples TRBV28 to TRBJ2-7; unclear D gene. Germline V gene sequence: CDR1 MDHEN, CDR2 SYDVKM. The CDR3 has 14 amino acids. V lost 6 bases and J lost 3, with 15 bases in between.

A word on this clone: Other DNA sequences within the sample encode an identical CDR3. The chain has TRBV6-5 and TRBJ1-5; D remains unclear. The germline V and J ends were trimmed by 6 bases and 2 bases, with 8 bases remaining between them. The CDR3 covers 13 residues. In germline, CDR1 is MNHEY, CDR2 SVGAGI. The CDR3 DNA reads TGTGCCAGCAGCCCGAGGGGCAATCAGCCCCAGCATTTT. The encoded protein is CASSPRGNQPQHF.

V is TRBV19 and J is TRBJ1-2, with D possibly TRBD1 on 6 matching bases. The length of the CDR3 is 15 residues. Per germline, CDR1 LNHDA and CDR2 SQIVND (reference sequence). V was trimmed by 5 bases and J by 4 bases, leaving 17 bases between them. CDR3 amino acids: CASSPQTTGGYGYTF. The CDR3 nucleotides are TGTGCCAGTAGTCCCCAAACGACAGGAGGCTATGGCTACACCTTC.

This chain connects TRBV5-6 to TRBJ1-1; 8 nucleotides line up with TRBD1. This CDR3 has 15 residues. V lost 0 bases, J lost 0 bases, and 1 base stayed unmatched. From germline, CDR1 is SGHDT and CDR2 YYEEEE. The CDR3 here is CASSLGTGLNTEAFF. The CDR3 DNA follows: TGTGCCAGCAGCTTGGGGACAGGGTTGAACACTGAAGCTTTCTTT.

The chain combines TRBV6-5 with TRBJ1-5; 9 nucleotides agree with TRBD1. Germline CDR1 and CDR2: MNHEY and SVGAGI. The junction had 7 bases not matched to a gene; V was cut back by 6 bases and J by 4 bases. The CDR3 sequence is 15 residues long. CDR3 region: CASSHGTGNNQPQHF. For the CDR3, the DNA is TGTGCCAGCAGCCACGGGACAGGGAATAATCAGCCCCAGCATTTT.

CDR3 loop: CASSRRPSNYNEQFF. CDR3 DNA: TGTGCCAGCAGCCGTCGTCCTAGCAATTACAATGAGCAGTTCTTC. This chain links TRBV28 with TRBJ2-1; perhaps TRBD2 as D (5 bases). Trimming took off 6 bases at V and 4 bases at J, with 16 bases between the two ends. The CDR3 spans 15 residues. Germline CDR1 is MDHEN and CDR2 is SYDVKM. Using reference TRBV28 and TRBJ2-1 for the parts outside the CDR3, the full variable domain is DVKVTQSSRYLVKRTGEKVFLECVQDMDHENMFWYRQDPGLGLRLIYFSYDVKMKEKGDIPEGYSVSREKKERFSLILESASTNQTSMYLCASSRRPSNYNEQFFGPGTRLTVL.

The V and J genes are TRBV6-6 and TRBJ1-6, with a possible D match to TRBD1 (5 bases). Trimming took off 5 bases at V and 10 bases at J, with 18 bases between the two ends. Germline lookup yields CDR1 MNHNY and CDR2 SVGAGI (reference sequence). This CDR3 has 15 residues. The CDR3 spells CASSPLGGAGSPLHF. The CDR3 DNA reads TGTGCCAGCAGTCCCCTGGGAGGGGCCGGATCACCCCTCCACTTT.

CDR3 in DNA: TGTGCCAGCAGTGGTACAGGGCTCCCAACCCAGGAGACCCAGTACTTC. Protein: CASSGTGLPTQETQYF. V is TRBV2 and J is TRBJ2-5; a possible D gene is TRBD1 (6 bases). Germline values: CDR1 SNHLY, CDR2 FYNNEI. The V end lost 4 bases, the J end lost 5 bases, and 20 bases lay between the germline ends. CDR3 length: 16 residues.

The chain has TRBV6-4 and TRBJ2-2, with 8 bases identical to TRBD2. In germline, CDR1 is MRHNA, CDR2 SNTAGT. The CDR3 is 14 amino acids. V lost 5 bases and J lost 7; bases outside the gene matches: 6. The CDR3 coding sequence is TGTGCCAGCAGTCGTAGCGGGGACGTCGGGGAGCTGTTTTTT. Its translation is CASSRSGDVGELFF.

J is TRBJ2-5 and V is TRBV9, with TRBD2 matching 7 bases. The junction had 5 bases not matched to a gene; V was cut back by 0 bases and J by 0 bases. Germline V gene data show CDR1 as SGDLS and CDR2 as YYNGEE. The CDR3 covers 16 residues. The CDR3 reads CASSVGGEGYQETQYF. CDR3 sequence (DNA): TGTGCCAGCAGCGTAGGTGGGGAGGGGTACCAAGAGACCCAGTACTTC.

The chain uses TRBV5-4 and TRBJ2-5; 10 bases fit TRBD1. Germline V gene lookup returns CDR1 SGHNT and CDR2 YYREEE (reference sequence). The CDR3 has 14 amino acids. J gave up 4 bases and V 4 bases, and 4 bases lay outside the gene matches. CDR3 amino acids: CASSPGTGVETQYF. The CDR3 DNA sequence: TGTGCCAGCAGCCCCGGGACAGGGGTAGAGACCCAGTACTTC.

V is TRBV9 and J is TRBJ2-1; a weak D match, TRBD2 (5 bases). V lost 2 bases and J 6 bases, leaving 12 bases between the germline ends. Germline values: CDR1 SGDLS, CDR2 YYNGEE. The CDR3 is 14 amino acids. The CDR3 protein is CASSVDLLANEQFF. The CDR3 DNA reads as TGTGCCAGCAGCGTGGACCTTCTAGCCAATGAGCAGTTCTTC.

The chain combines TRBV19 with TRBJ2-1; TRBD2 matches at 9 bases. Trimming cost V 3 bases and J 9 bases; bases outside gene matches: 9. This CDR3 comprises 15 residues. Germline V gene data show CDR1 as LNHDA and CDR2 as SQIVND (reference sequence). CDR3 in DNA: TGTGCCAGTAGTATGGGGACTAGCAGAGTTGGTGAGCAGTTCTTC. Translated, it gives CASSMGTSRVGEQFF.

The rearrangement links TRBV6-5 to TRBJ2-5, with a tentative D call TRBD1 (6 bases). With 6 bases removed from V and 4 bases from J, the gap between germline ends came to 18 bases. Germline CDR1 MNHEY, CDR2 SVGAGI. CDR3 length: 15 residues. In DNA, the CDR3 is TGTGCCAGCAGGAACCGGGACAAAGTGGGAGAGACCCAGTACTTC. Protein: CASRNRDKVGETQYF.

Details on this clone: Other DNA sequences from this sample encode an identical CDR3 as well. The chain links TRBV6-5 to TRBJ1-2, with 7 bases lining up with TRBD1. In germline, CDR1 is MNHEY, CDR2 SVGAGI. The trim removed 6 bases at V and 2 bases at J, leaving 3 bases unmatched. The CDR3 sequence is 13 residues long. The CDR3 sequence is CASSPGQNYGYTF. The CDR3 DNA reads TGTGCCAGCAGCCCGGGACAGAACTATGGCTACACCTTC.